This T cell receptor (beta chain) is drawn from a study of blood T cell repertoires in COVID-19. Assay used: immunoSEQ multiplex PCR; TCRdb lists only in-frame clones, some missing. The data show roughly 360,000 clones, around 87% seen once. Trimming removed 6 bases from V and 5 bases from J; junction bases left unmatched: 5. Germline CDR1 reads SNHLY; CDR2 reads FYNNEI. CDR3 length equals 13 residues. The age range of participants was about 18 to 100 years, with residence in some 25 US areas. The study counted Cohort 3 donors as recovered given two negative PCRs, clearance, or symptom resolution. This receptor was obtained from a man younger than 40 who had recovered from COVID-19. V gene TRBV2 combines with J gene TRBJ1-1; 8 nucleotides align to TRBD1. Material: PBMCs or T cells enriched from blood (not recorded which). CDR3 in DNA: TGTGCCAGCAGCACAGGGGGAAGTACTGAAGCTTTCTTT. Its translation: CASSTGGSTEAFF. Looking up the rest from reference TRBV2 and TRBJ1-1 gives the full variable domain: EPEVTQTPSHQVTQMGQEVILRCVPISNHLYFYWYRQILGQKVEFLVSFYNNEISEKSEIFDDQFSVERPDGSNFTLKIRSTKLEDSAMYFCASSTGGSTEAFFGQGTRLTVV.